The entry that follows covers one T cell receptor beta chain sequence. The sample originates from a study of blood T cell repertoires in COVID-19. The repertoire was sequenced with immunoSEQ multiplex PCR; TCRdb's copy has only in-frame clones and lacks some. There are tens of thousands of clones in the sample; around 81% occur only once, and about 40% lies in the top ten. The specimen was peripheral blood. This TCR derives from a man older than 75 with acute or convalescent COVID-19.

The CDR3 nucleotides are TGCGCCAGCAGTCGCCCAGGGTTTGACACTGAAGCTTTCTTT. This translates into CASSRPGFDTEAFF. The chain recombines TRBV5-1 with TRBJ1-1; the D gene is possibly TRBD1 (5 bases). Germline CDR1 is SGHRS and CDR2 is YFSETQ. The V end lost 5 bases, the J end lost 3 bases, and 14 bases lay between the germline ends. This CDR3 has 14 residues.